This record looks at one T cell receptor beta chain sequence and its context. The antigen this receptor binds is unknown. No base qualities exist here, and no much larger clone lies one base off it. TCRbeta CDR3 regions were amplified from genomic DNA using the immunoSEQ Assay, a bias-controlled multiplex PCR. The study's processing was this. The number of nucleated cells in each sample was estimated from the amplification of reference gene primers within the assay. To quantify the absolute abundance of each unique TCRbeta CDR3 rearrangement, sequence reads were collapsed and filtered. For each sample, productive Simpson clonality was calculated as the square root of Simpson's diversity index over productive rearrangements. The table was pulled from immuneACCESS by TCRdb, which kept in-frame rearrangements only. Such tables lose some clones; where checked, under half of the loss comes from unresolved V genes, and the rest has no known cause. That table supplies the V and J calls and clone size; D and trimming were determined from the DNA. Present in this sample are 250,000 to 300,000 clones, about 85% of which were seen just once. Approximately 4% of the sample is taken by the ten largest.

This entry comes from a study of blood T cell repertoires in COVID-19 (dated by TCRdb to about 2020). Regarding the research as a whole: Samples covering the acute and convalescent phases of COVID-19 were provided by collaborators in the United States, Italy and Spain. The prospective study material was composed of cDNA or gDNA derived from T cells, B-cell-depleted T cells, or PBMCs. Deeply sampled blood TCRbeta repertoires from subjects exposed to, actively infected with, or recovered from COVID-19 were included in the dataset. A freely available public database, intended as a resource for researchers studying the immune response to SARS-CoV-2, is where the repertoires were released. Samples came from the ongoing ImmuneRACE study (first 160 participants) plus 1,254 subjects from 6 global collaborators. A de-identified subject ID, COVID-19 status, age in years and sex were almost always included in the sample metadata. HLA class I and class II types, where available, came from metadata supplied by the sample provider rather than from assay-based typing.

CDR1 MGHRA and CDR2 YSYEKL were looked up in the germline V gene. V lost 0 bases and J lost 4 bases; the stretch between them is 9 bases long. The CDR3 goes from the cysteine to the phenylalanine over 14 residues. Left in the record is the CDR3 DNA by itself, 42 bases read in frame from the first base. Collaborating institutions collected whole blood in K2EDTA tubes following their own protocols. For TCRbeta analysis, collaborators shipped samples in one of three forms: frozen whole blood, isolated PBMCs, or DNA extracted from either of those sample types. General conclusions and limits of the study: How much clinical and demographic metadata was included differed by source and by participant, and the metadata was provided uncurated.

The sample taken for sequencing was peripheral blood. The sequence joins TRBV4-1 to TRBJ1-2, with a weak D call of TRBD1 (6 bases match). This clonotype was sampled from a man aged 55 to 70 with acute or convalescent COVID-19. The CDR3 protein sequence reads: CASSQEPTGYGYTF. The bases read TGCGCCAGCAGCCAAGAGCCGACAGGCTATGGCTACACCTTC.